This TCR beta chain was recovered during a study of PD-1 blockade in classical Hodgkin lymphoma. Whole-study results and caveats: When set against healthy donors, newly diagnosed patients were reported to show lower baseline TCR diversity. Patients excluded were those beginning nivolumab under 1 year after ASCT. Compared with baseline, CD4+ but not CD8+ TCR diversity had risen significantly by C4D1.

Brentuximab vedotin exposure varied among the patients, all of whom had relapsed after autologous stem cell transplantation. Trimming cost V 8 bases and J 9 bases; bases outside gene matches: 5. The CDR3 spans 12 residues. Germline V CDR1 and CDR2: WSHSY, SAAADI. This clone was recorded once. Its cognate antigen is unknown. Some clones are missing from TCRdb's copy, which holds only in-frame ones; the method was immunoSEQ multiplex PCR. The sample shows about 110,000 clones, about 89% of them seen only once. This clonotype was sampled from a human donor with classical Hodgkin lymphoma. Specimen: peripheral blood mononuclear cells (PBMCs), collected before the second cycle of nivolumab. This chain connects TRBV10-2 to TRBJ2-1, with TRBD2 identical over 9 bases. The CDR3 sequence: CASAGLAGEQFF. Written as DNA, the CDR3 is TGCGCCAGCGCGGGACTAGCCGGTGAGCAGTTCTTC.